This T cell receptor beta chain is from a study of cytotoxic CD8 clonotypes in ibrutinib-treated CLL. Overall study: Overall, about 25 responses were partial and 2 complete; following median about 69 months, roughly 14 patients stayed remitted and some 12 progressed. There were, on average, about 260,000 productive templates and 80,000 to 100,000 productive rearrangements per sample. Study-wide results and caveats: Clonality was higher at ibrutinib response and returned toward baseline at progression. Starting clonality was above that of age-matched healthy donors and tracked circulating CD8+ T-cell counts.

Concerning this clone: Antigen: not known.

Profiled with immunoSEQ multiplex PCR; TCRdb holds only in-frame clones, not every one. The data show 200,000 to 250,000 clones, roughly 70% seen once. The length of the CDR3 is 13 residues. The ends were cut back, 4 bases at V and 4 bases at J, with 8 bases in the middle. The germline gives CDR1 SEHNR, CDR2 FQNEAQ (reference sequence). The TCR sequence derives from a human donor with chronic lymphocytic leukemia. The material was PBMCs, obtained after 24 months of ibrutinib treatment. This rearrangement joins TRBV7-9 to TRBJ1-5; D remains unclear. CDR3 sequence (DNA): TGTGCCAGCAGCTCTGAGTTGAATCAGCCCCAGCATTTT. It encodes CASSSELNQPQHF.